This TCR beta chain was documented in a study of T cell repertoires in cytomegalovirus infection. Background on the study: Public TCR beta signatures were indicative of both CMV infection and a matching HLA type. Study-level results: HLA-C-restricted, CMV-specific TCR beta clonotypes were dominant ex vivo. Individuals carrying CMV plus the relevant HLA were identified by cumulative frequency of public TCR beta families.

The germline CDR1 and CDR2 sequences are LNHDA and SQIVND (reference sequence). There are 13 residues in the CDR3. Deletions cut 8 bases from V and 7 bases from J, with 15 bases between. TCRdb reprocessed the reads via MiXCR and lists one record per CDR3 protein. The sample lists more than 650,000 distinct CDR3 sequences; roughly 36% were seen once. With regard to this clonotype: Its antigen is unidentified.

The sequenced sample was PBMCs. This sequence joins TRBV19 and TRBJ2-1; D remains ambiguous. The receptor was isolated from a human donor in good health (CMV status not recorded). Some clones in this sample may be carry-over from other donors' samples. In DNA, the CDR3 is TGTGCCAGTTGGGGTTTGGCGGAGAATGAGCAGTTCTTC. It is translated as CASWGLAENEQFF.